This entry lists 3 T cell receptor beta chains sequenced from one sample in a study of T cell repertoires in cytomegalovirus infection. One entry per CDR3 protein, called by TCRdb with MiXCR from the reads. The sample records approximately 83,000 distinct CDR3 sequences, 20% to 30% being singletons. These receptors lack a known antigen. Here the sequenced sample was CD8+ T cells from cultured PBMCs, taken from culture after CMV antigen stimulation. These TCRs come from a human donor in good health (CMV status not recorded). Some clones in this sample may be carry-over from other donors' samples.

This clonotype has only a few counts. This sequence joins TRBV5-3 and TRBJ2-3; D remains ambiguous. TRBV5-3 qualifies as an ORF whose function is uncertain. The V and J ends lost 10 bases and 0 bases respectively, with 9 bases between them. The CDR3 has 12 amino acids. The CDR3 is CADRKSTDTQYF. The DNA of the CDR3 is TGTGCCGATAGGAAAAGCACAGATACGCAGTATTTT.

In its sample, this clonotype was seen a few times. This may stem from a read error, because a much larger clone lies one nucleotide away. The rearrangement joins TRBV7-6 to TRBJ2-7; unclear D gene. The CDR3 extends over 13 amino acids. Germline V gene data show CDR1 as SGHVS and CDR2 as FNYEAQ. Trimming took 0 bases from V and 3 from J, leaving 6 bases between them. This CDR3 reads CASSLAQSYEQYF. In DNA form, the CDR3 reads TGTGCCAGCAGCTTAGCACAGAGCTACGAGCAGTACTTC.

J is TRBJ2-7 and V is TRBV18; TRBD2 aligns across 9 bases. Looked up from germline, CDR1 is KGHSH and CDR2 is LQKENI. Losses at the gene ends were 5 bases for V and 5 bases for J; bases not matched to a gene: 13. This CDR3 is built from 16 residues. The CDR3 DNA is TGTGCCAGCTCAACCCTCTTAGCGGGAGAAGGGAACGAGCAGTACTTC. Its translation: CASSTLLAGEGNEQYF.